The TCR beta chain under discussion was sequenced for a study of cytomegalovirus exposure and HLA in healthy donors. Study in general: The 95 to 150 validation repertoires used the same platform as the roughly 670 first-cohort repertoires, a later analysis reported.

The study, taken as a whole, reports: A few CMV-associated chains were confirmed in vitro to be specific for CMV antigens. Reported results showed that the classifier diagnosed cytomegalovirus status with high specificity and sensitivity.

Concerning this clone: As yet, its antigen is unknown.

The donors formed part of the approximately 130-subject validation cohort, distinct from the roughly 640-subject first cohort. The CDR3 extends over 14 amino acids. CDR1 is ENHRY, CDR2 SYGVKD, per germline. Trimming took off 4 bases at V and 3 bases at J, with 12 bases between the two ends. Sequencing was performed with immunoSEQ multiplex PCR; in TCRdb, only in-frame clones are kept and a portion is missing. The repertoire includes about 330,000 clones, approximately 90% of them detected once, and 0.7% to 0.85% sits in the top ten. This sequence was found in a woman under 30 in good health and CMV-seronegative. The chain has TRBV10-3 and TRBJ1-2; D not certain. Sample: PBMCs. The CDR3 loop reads CAISGGGTDYGYTF. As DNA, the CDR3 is TGTGCCATCAGTGGGGGAGGTACGGACTATGGCTACACCTTC.